This is a list of T cell receptor beta chains from one sample in a study of blood T cell repertoires in COVID-19. TCRdb's copy holds only in-frame clones and misses some; the assay was immunoSEQ multiplex PCR. The top ten clones hold approximately 2% of a sample with 400,000 to 550,000 clones, around nine tenths of them seen once. The specimen sequenced was PBMCs or T cells enriched from blood (not recorded which). The receptors were sampled from a woman in her late teens or twenties with acute COVID-19. Both conserved end residues are part of each CDR3. The D gene is left open where the match is weak. Where a row states a size, it is once, few, many or the class of an expanded clone; other rows omit it.

cdr3_aa cdr3_nt j_call d_call clone_size v_call
CASSPLTGNLEQFF TGTGCCAGCTCACCATTGACAGGGAATCTTGAGCAGTTCTTC TRBJ2-1 TRBD1 once TRBV18
CASSYFGNTIYF TGTGCCAGCAGTTACTTCGGAAACACCATATATTTT TRBJ1-3 . . TRBV12-3/TRBV12-4
CASSLQGFGNTEAFF TGTGCCAGCAGCTTACAGGGGTTCGGGAACACTGAAGCTTTCTTT TRBJ1-1 . few TRBV11-1
CASSPQGVAQPQHF TGTGCCAGCAGTCCACAGGGAGTGGCTCAGCCCCAGCATTTT TRBJ1-5 . . TRBV7-9
CASSQDLTSGTYNEQFF TGCGCCAGCAGCCAAGATTTAACTAGCGGGACATACAATGAGCAGTTCTTC TRBJ2-1 TRBD2 . TRBV4-1
CSVASPSWEQYF TGCAGCGTTGCGAGTCCTAGTTGGGAGCAGTACTTC TRBJ2-7 . . TRBV29-1
CASSRRDVSSPLHF TGTGCCAGCAGCCGGAGGGATGTCAGTTCACCCCTCCACTTT TRBJ1-6 . . TRBV7-9
CASSFSGHNTGELFF TGTGCCAGCAGCTTTTCGGGACATAACACCGGGGAGCTGTTTTTT TRBJ2-2 . . TRBV5-4
CASSPGQQNNEQFF TGTGCCAGCTCACCGGGACAGCAAAACAATGAGCAGTTCTTC TRBJ2-1 TRBD1 . TRBV18
CASSDRLATTDTQYF TGCGCCAGCAGTGATCGACTAGCGACCACAGATACGCAGTATTTT TRBJ2-3 TRBD2 . TRBV10-2
CASSLGRGSRNTIYF TGTGCCAGCAGCTTAGGTCGGGGATCTAGAAACACCATATATTTT TRBJ1-3 . . TRBV7-2
CASSLSSVAANYYGYTF TGTGCCAGCAGCTTAAGTTCAGTGGCCGCAAATTACTATGGCTACACCTTC TRBJ1-2 . . TRBV7-8
CASSLVTAEQYF TGTGCCAGCAGCTTAGTTACTGCCGAGCAGTACTTC TRBJ2-7 . . TRBV7-2
CASSSTSYEQYF TGTGCCAGCAGCTCGACTAGTTACGAGCAGTACTTC TRBJ2-7 . few TRBV7-9
CASSIVYGSNQPQHF TGTGCCAGTAGTATAGTATACGGGTCCAATCAGCCCCAGCATTTT TRBJ1-5 . . TRBV19
CSASDSSGGLYEQYF TGCAGTGCTAGTGATTCCTCAGGGGGCTTATACGAGCAGTACTTC TRBJ2-7 TRBD1 once TRBV20-1
CASRITGGSYGYTF TGTGCCAGCAGGATCACAGGGGGCAGCTATGGCTACACCTTC TRBJ1-2 TRBD1 few TRBV27
CASELAGGTGELFF TGTGCCAGCGAACTAGCGGGGGGCACCGGGGAGCTGTTTTTT TRBJ2-2 TRBD2 . TRBV6-5
CASSLYQLGAAGELFF TGTGCCAGCAGTTTATACCAGCTGGGGGCGGCCGGGGAGCTGTTTTTT TRBJ2-2 . . TRBV27
CASTPRDYSYNEQFF TGTGCCAGCACACCTCGGGATTACTCCTACAATGAGCAGTTCTTC TRBJ2-1 . . TRBV6-5
CASSEAANSGANVLTF TGTGCCAGCAGTGAGGCGGCCAACTCTGGGGCCAACGTCCTGACTTTC TRBJ2-6 . . TRBV6-1
CASSPWLAGVGEQYF TGTGCCAGCAGCCCTTGGCTAGCGGGAGTGGGAGAGCAGTACTTC TRBJ2-7 TRBD2 . TRBV7-2
CASSVSYQETQYF TGTGCCAGCAGCGTATCATACCAAGAGACCCAGTACTTC TRBJ2-5 . . TRBV9
CASSLGDRGNEKLFF TGTGCCAGCAGCTTAGGGGACAGGGGTAATGAAAAACTGTTTTTT TRBJ1-4 TRBD1 . TRBV7-6
CASRRDRGSPQYF TGTGCCAGCAGACGGGACAGGGGGTCGCCGCAGTATTTT TRBJ2-3 TRBD1 . TRBV7-9
CASSLLGQAPYEQYF TGCGCCAGCAGCCTCCTAGGACAGGCTCCCTACGAGCAGTACTTC TRBJ2-7 TRBD1 once TRBV5-1
CASEYEQYF TGCGCCAGCGAGTACGAGCAGTACTTC TRBJ2-7 . . TRBV23-1
CASSQDGGIGQPQHF TGCGCCAGCAGCCAAGATGGAGGGATCGGTCAGCCCCAGCATTTT TRBJ1-5 . . TRBV4-1
CASRDRLDSPLHF TGTGCCAGCCGAGACAGGCTGGATTCACCCCTCCACTTT TRBJ1-6 . . TRBV6-5
CASSGDRGTEAFF TGTGCCAGCAGCGGAGACAGGGGCACTGAAGCTTTCTTT TRBJ1-1 TRBD1 . TRBV5-4
CASSRGAADTQYF TGTGCCAGCAGTCGCGGGGCCGCAGATACGCAGTATTTT TRBJ2-3 . once TRBV12-3/TRBV12-4
CASSIRLLSSYEQYF TGTGCCAGTAGTATACGGTTATTATCCTCCTACGAGCAGTACTTC TRBJ2-7 . . TRBV19
CASSLDRGDGYTF TGTGCCAGCAGCTTGGACAGGGGAGATGGCTACACCTTC TRBJ1-2 TRBD1 once TRBV11-2
CASSSRLAGLNNEQFF TGTGCCAGCAGCTCAAGACTAGCGGGACTTAACAATGAGCAGTTCTTC TRBJ2-1 TRBD2 . TRBV11-2
CSVRTGGTYEQYF TGCAGCGTAAGGACAGGGGGGACCTACGAGCAGTACTTC TRBJ2-7 TRBD1 . TRBV29-1
CASSKTGRGYTF TGTGCCAGCAGTAAGACAGGCCGTGGCTACACCTTC TRBJ1-2 . . TRBV28
CASSQGQKGQPQHF TGTGCCAGTAGTCAAGGACAGAAAGGTCAGCCCCAGCATTTT TRBJ1-5 . once TRBV19
CASRSPTGFYEQYF TGTGCCAGCAGATCTCCGACAGGTTTTTACGAGCAGTACTTC TRBJ2-7 . . TRBV28
CASSTTSLGYTF TGTGCCAGCAGCACGACATCCTTGGGCTACACCTTC TRBJ1-2 . . TRBV9
CASSLWGDVDRWRPDTQYF TGTGCCAGCAGTTTATGGGGCGACGTGGACAGGTGGCGCCCAGATACGCAGTATTTT TRBJ2-3 TRBD1 . TRBV27
CASSHTRGNEKLFF TGTGCCAGCAGCCATACCCGGGGGAATGAAAAACTGTTTTTT TRBJ1-4 . once TRBV3-1/TRBV3-2
CATSRDMSGGAEETQYF TGTGCCACCAGCAGAGATATGAGCGGGGGGGCTGAAGAGACCCAGTACTTC TRBJ2-5 TRBD2 . TRBV15
CASSFIDRVNTIYF TGTGCCAGCAGTTTCATCGACAGGGTAAACACCATATATTTT TRBJ1-3 TRBD1 . TRBV28
CASSYNQAYEQYF TGTGCCAGCAGTTACAATCAGGCTTACGAGCAGTACTTC TRBJ2-7 . few TRBV6-2/TRBV6-3
CASSQGQGLWGYTF TGCGCCAGCAGCCAGGGACAGGGATTGTGGGGCTACACCTTC TRBJ1-2 TRBD1 . TRBV5-1
CASSLKQGLGGYTF TGTGCCAGCAGCTTGAAACAGGGGCTAGGGGGCTACACCTTC TRBJ1-2 TRBD1 . TRBV5-4
CAWSVGGPEQYF TGTGCCTGGAGTGTGGGGGGACCCGAGCAGTACTTC TRBJ2-7 . . TRBV30
CASSEGGGRETQYF TGTGCCAGCAGCGAAGGGGGGGGCAGGGAGACCCAGTACTTC TRBJ2-5 . . TRBV7-9
CAWRQGGSYEQYF TGTGCCTGGAGGCAGGGTGGTTCCTACGAGCAGTACTTC TRBJ2-7 . few TRBV30
CASSLGQGWRNTIYF TGTGCCAGCAGCTTAGGACAGGGATGGCGAAACACCATATATTTT TRBJ1-3 TRBD1 . TRBV7-9
CASSLDRGNYEQYF TGTGCCAGCAGCTTAGACAGGGGGAACTACGAGCAGTACTTC TRBJ2-7 TRBD1 few TRBV7-2
CASSQSQGAFDYSQETQYF TGTGCCAGCAGCCAAAGTCAGGGGGCCTTTGACTACTCGCAAGAGACCCAGTACTTC TRBJ2-5 TRBD1 . TRBV4-2